A selection of T cell receptor beta chains follows, all from one sample in a study of OX40 agonist ivuxolimab in advanced cancers. Libraries were prepared by immunoSEQ multiplex PCR; TCRdb keeps only in-frame clonotypes and omits some of them. The sample has tens of thousands of clones; approximately 89% are singletons. The specimen comprised CD4+ or CD8+ T cells sorted from blood, sampled in a trial of the OX40 agonist ivuxolimab. Every receptor here comes from an adult with an advanced solid tumor such as melanoma, head and neck, liver or kidney cancer. The CDR3 runs from the conserved cysteine through the conserved F or W. A D gene is named only where the DNA matches it firmly. Where a row states a size, it is once, few, many or the class of an expanded clone; other rows omit it.

clone_size	v_call	j_call	cdr3_length	d_call	cdr3_nt	cdr3_aa
-	TRBV7-2	TRBJ2-2	15	-	TGTGCCAGCAGCTTTACACAGGTCAACACCGGGGAGCTGTTTTTT	CASSFTQVNTGELFF
-	TRBV27	TRBJ1-1	16	TRBD1	TGTGCCAGCAGAGCCGGGACAGGGTTCTGGAACACTGAAGCTTTCTTT	CASRAGTGFWNTEAFF
-	TRBV5-8	TRBJ2-3	12	-	TGTGCCAGCAGCCCGTTGGGGGATACGCAGTATTTT	CASSPLGDTQYF
-	TRBV6-5	TRBJ1-1	15	TRBD1	TGTGCCAGCAACAAGCCGGGGACAGGCAACACTGAAGCTTTCTTT	CASNKPGTGNTEAFF
once	TRBV5-6	TRBJ1-4	17	-	TGTGCCAGCAGCTTTATCCAGACCCAGGGAACTAATGAAAAACTGTTTTTT	CASSFIQTQGTNEKLFF
-	TRBV14	TRBJ1-1	16	-	TGTGCCAGCAGCCAATACCTCGGACAGACGAACACTGAAGCTTTCTTT	CASSQYLGQTNTEAFF
-	TRBV6-1	TRBJ1-5	17	-	TGTGCCAGCAGTGAAGCTTTGACAGGCGGATCTAATCAGCCCCAGCATTTT	CASSEALTGGSNQPQHF
-	TRBV11-2	TRBJ2-5	16	-	TGTGCCAGCAGCATGAGGACAGTCGGTAGGGAAGAGACCCAGTACTTC	CASSMRTVGREETQYF
-	TRBV18	TRBJ1-1	14	-	TGTGCCAGCTCACCTGGAACGGTGAACACTGAAGCTTTCTTT	CASSPGTVNTEAFF
-	TRBV19	TRBJ1-5	17	-	TGTGCCAGTAGTAATACTCCCAGGGGAATGGGCAATCAGCCCCAGCATTTT	CASSNTPRGMGNQPQHF
-	TRBV7-9	TRBJ1-1	14	TRBD1	TGTGCCAGCAGCCCGGGACAGGGGAACACTGAAGCTTTCTTT	CASSPGQGNTEAFF
-	TRBV6-1	TRBJ1-6	13	-	TGTGCCAGCAGTGTAAACCCGAATTCACCCCTCCACTTT	CASSVNPNSPLHF
-	TRBV19	TRBJ2-2	14	-	TGTGCCAGTAGTTCAAAACCGAACACCGGGGAGCTGTTTTTT	CASSSKPNTGELFF
-	TRBV6-1	TRBJ2-2	15	TRBD1	TGTGCCAGCAGCAACAGGGGGTCGCGGACCGGGGAGCTGTTTTTT	CASSNRGSRTGELFF
-	TRBV18	TRBJ1-4	15	-	TGTGCCAGCTCACCTACCGGGGCAACTAATGAAAAACTGTTTTTT	CASSPTGATNEKLFF
-	TRBV7-6	TRBJ2-7	13	TRBD1	TGTGCCAGCAGCATTACAGGGGGTTACGAGCAGTACTTC	CASSITGGYEQYF
-	TRBV10-2	TRBJ2-1	11	-	TGCGCCAGCAGTGGCGGGACGGAACAGTTCTTC	CASSGGTEQFF
once	TRBV11-2	TRBJ2-5	17	TRBD2	TGTGCCAGCAGCTTAGAGCTGGTAGCGGGGGGGCGAGAGACCCAGTACTTC	CASSLELVAGGRETQYF
-	TRBV11-3	TRBJ2-5	13	-	TGTGCCAGCAGCTTAGATCAGGGGGAGACCCAGTACTTC	CASSLDQGETQYF
-	TRBV5-4	TRBJ1-3	15	TRBD1	TGTGCCAGCAGCTTGGAAACAGGGGTGGGAAACACCATATATTTT	CASSLETGVGNTIYF
few	TRBV2	TRBJ2-5	14	TRBD2	TGTGCCAGCAGTGAACTAGCGGGGAAAGAGACCCAGTACTTC	CASSELAGKETQYF
-	TRBV6-5	TRBJ2-5	15	TRBD1	TGTGCCAGCAGCATTGGACAGGGCGTACGAGAGACCCAGTACTTC	CASSIGQGVRETQYF